This entry concerns a single T cell receptor beta chain. What it binds is not known. Produced via immunoSEQ multiplex PCR; TCRdb's table is partial and in-frame only. The profile shows about 72,000 clones, approximately 90% of them singletons. This CDR3 is 16 amino acids long. Trimming removed 7 bases at V and 1 base at J, with 19 bases between. Germline V gives CDR1 MDHEN, CDR2 SYDVKM. The sample originates from a study of T cell responses to AZD1222 COVID-19 vaccine. Pooling was applied to second doses at about 4 or about 12 weeks. Study findings and constraints: Spike was spanned by vaccine-associated CD4 TCRs, which were dominant at 160-218 and 743-854.

The sequencing used peripheral blood, collected 28 days after the second AZD1222 dose. The origin of this receptor is an adult who received the AZD1222 COVID-19 vaccine. This chain joins TRBV28 and TRBJ1-1; D is undetermined. CDR3 amino acids: CASTVKWWEENTEAFF. The CDR3 DNA reads TGTGCCAGCACCGTAAAGTGGTGGGAAGAGAACACTGAAGCTTTCTTT.